This TCR beta chain was sequenced for a study of blood T cells in healthy people across ages. Together with a sample-barcoded 5' primer, a J-beta primer mix was included in a second PCR lasting about 7 to 11 cycles. TCRdb reanalysed the 5' RACE reads using MiXCR and keeps one entry per CDR3 protein. The sample yields about 1.4 million distinct CDR3 sequences, roughly 64% seen once. The CDR3 loop spans 13 amino acids. CDR1 and CDR2 (germline): LNHDA, SQIVND (reference sequence). The V gene lost 8 bases and the J gene lost 1 base, with 11 bases spanning the gap. The sample was blood. The clonotype was recovered from a young man in good health. V gene TRBV19 combines with J gene TRBJ1-1; D is uncertain. The CDR3: CASAQTQNTEAFF. In nucleotides, the CDR3 is TGTGCCAGTGCCCAGACCCAGAACACTGAAGCTTTCTTT.